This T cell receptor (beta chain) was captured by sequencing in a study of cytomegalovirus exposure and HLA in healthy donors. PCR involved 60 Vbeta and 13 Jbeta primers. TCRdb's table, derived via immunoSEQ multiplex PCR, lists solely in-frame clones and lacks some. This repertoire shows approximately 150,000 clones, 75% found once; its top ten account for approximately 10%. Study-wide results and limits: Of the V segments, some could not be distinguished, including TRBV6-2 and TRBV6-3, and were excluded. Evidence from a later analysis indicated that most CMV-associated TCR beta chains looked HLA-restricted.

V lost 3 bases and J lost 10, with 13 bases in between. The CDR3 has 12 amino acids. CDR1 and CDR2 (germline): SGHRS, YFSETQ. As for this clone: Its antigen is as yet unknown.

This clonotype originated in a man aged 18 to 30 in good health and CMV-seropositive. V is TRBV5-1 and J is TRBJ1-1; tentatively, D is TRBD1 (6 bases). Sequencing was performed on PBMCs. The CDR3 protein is CASSSDRRAAFF. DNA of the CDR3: TGCGCCAGCAGCTCCGACAGGCGGGCAGCTTTCTTT.